These 7 T cell receptor beta chains share one sample of origin, sequenced in a study of long-term antiretroviral therapy in people with HIV. Sequencing used immunoSEQ v3.0 at survey level. Repertoires were generated with immunoSEQ multiplex PCR, while TCRdb's copy carries only in-frame clones and drops some. The sample yields approximately 35,000 clones, 65% to 80% seen once. Sequenced material: unsorted PBMCs, taken 3.1 years after starting antiretroviral therapy. These receptors were collected from a woman aged 50 to 60 with HIV.

This clone was observed a handful of times. The chain carries TRBV30 and TRBJ1-6, with D possibly TRBD1 on 6 matching bases. The V end was cut by 2 bases, the J end by 9 bases, with 14 bases between. Germline CDR1 GTSNPN, CDR2 SVGIG (reference sequence). The CDR3 is 14 amino acids. CDR3 nucleotide sequence: TGTGCCTGGAGTCGGCCAGGGGAAAGTTCACCCCTCCACTTT. It is translated as CAWSRPGESSPLHF.

This chain joins TRBV7-9 and TRBJ1-1; 9 nucleotides align to TRBD1. Germline V gives CDR1 SEHNR, CDR2 FQNEAQ (reference sequence). The V and J ends lost 5 bases and 5 bases, in that order; junction bases with no gene match: 12. The CDR3 runs to 16 residues. The CDR3 spells CASSLRDREKGTEAFF. The DNA for the CDR3 is TGTGCCAGCAGCCTCCGGGACAGGGAAAAGGGGACTGAAGCTTTCTTT.

A few counts support this clone. The chain uses TRBV10-1 and TRBJ2-7; 14 bases are shared with TRBD2. The V gene end was trimmed by 6 bases and the J gene end by 1 base; junction bases not matched to a gene: 8. CDR1 is WNHNN and CDR2 is SYGVQD in the germline V gene (reference sequence). The CDR3 runs to 17 residues. For the CDR3, the DNA is TGCGCCAGCAGGGGACTAGCGGGGGTTCCAATTTCCTACGAGCAGTACGTC. Residues: CASRGLAGVPISYEQYV.

The J gene is TRBJ2-1, the V gene TRBV30; TRBD1 agrees at 9 bases. Looked up from germline, CDR1 is GTSNPN and CDR2 is SVGIG (reference sequence). The CDR3 loop spans 14 amino acids. The J segment lost 6 bases and the V segment lost 0 bases, leaving 3 bases of the junction unmatched. CDR3 protein: CAWSVRQGGNEQFF. CDR3 bases: TGTGCCTGGAGTGTACGACAGGGGGGCAATGAGCAGTTCTTC.

The gene calls are TRBV29-1 and TRBJ2-3; D unclear. CDR3 size: 12 residues. The V end was cut by 4 bases, the J end by 1 base, with 6 bases between. Looked up from germline, CDR1 is SQVTM and CDR2 is ANQGSEA. The CDR3 loop is CSVGLGTDTQYF. CDR3 bases: TGCAGCGTTGGGCTCGGCACAGATACGCAGTATTTT.

This clone was seen only once. The chain has TRBV19 and TRBJ1-2; D ambiguous. The CDR3 totals 15 residues. Trimming took off 7 bases at V and 8 bases at J, with 23 bases between the two ends. From germline, CDR1 is LNHDA and CDR2 SQIVND (reference sequence). The CDR3 region is CASTQSTPPGHGYTF. Written as DNA, the CDR3 is TGTGCCAGTACCCAGTCAACACCACCCGGGCACGGCTACACCTTC.

This chain uses TRBV4-1 with TRBJ1-4, with 12 bases fitting TRBD1. The CDR3 covers 16 residues. V was pared by 4 bases and J by 8 bases, with 8 bases of the junction left unmatched. Germline V CDR1 and CDR2: MGHRA, YSYEKL. CDR3 sequence reads: CASSLTPGTGGEKLFF. The CDR3 nucleotides are TGCGCCAGCAGCCTCACACCCGGGACAGGGGGCGAAAAACTGTTTTTT.